Shown below are 21 T cell receptor beta chains from a single sample sequenced in a study of T cells in Graves' hyperthyroidism and ophthalmopathy. What was amplified from RNA transcripts were TCR beta CDR3 regions. The TCR CDR3 was amplified in a first-round RT-PCR using the HTBI primer set. TCRdb recomputed calls from the multiplex PCR reads with MiXCR, one row per CDR3 protein. The repertoire has fewer than 450,000 distinct CDR3 sequences, around 15% of them found once; the top ten carry 25% to 30%. The sequenced sample was blood. Receptor source: a man between 45 and 60 years old with Graves' ophthalmopathy.

The CDR3 loop reads CAWGDGTRGFEQFF. CDR3 nucleotides: TGTGCCTGGGGGGATGGGACTAGGGGTTTTGAGCAGTTCTTC. The chain combines TRBV30 with TRBJ2-1; 8 bases map to TRBD2. Germline V gene data show CDR1 as GTSNPN and CDR2 as SVGIG (reference sequence). V lost 5 bases to trimming and J lost 9 bases; unmatched junction nucleotides: 12. The CDR3 extends over 14 amino acids.

Many counts were recorded for this clonotype. The chain has TRBV7-9 and TRBJ1-1; D might be TRBD1 (5 bases). Germline V gives CDR1 SEHNR, CDR2 FQNEAQ (reference sequence). Trimming left V 1 base short and J 8 bases short, with 11 bases between. CDR3 length: 13 amino acids. CDR3 amino acids: CASSLDPRGEAFF. Written as DNA, the CDR3 is TGTGCCAGCAGCTTAGACCCCCGGGGGGAAGCTTTCTTT.

In its sample, this clonotype was seen many times. The rearrangement links TRBV20-1 to TRBJ2-7; 12 bases are shared with TRBD2. After removal of 3 bases from V and 0 bases from J, the junction contained 3 bases not matched to a gene. Germline CDR1 and CDR2: DFQATT and SNEGSKA (reference sequence). This CDR3 is built from 15 residues. The CDR3 bases are TGCAGTGCTAGCCTAGCGGGAGGGAGCTCCTACGAGCAGTACTTC. Its translation: CSASLAGGSSYEQYF.

This clonotype was recorded at least ten times. The chain carries TRBV20-1 and TRBJ2-7; TRBD2 matches 9 bases. The CDR3 runs 13 residues. The junction had 3 bases not matched to a gene; V was cut back by 1 base and J by 5 bases. Per the germline V gene, CDR1 is DFQATT and CDR2 is SNEGSKA (reference sequence). The CDR3 coding sequence is TGCAGTGCTAGAGGGCCTAGCGGGAACGAGCAGTACTTC. It specifies CSARGPSGNEQYF.

The rearrangement links TRBV19 to TRBJ1-1; D possibly corresponds to TRBD1 (5 bases). The CDR3 is made up of 15 amino acids. Germline V gives CDR1 LNHDA, CDR2 SQIVND (reference sequence). V was pared by 6 bases and J by 5 bases, with 19 bases between. CDR3 in amino acids: CASSLGANLFTEAFF. The DNA of the CDR3 is TGTGCCAGTAGCCTCGGGGCAAATTTGTTTACTGAAGCTTTCTTT.

This clonotype was picked up many times. V gene TRBV20-1 combines with J gene TRBJ2-3; D not certain. The length of the CDR3 is 14 residues. Trimming left V 0 bases short and J 4 bases short, with 11 bases between. The V gene's germline CDR1 is DFQATT and CDR2 SNEGSKA (reference sequence). The CDR3 sequence is CSARDRVTADTQYF. The CDR3 nucleotides read TGCAGTGCTAGAGATCGGGTAACTGCAGATACGCAGTATTTT.

In this sample, this clonotype turned up many times. The chain is built from TRBV11-3 and TRBJ2-5; D is undetermined. CDR1 and CDR2 from the germline V gene are SGHNT and YENEEA. The CDR3 contains 15 residues. Trimming cost V 5 bases and J 3 bases, with 16 bases left between them. The CDR3 DNA sequence: TGTGCCAGCAGCCCAAGGAGTAGCATTAAAGAGACCCAGTACTTC. It specifies CASSPRSSIKETQYF.

The chain uses TRBV14 and TRBJ2-7, with TRBD1 identical over 7 bases. Germline loops: CDR1 SGHDN, CDR2 FVKESK. The V and J ends lost 0 bases and 2 bases, in that order; junction bases with no gene match: 7. The CDR3 is 16 residues long. CDR3 sequence (DNA): TGTGCCAGCAGCCAAGAGAAGGGGGCCGTAACCTACGAGCAGTACTTC. Translation gives CASSQEKGAVTYEQYF.

Concerning this clonotype: One end of the junction is discordant with germline, which a read error may explain. The V gene is TRBV5-1, the J gene TRBJ1-2, with TRBD1 matching 9 bases. This CDR3 is 16 amino acids long. Germline V gives CDR1 SGHRS, CDR2 YFSETQ. CDR3 in amino acids: CVSRNPGQGFNYGYTF. DNA for the CDR3: TGCGTCAGCAGAAATCCGGGACAGGGTTTTAACTATGGCTACACCTTC.

The sample holds many counts of this clonotype. The V gene is TRBV30, the J gene TRBJ2-5, with a weak D call TRBD1 (6 bases). This CDR3 has 15 amino acids. Per the germline V gene, CDR1 is GTSNPN and CDR2 is SVGIG (reference sequence). V lost 2 bases to trimming and J lost 5 bases, with 18 bases between them. The CDR3 is CAWSIPQGPRETQYF. DNA of the CDR3: TGTGCCTGGAGTATACCTCAGGGGCCGAGGGAGACCCAGTACTTC. The whole variable domain, remainder taken from reference TRBV30 and TRBJ2-5, is SQTIHQWPATLVQPVGSPLSLECTVEGTSNPNLYWYRQAAGRGLQLLFYSVGIGQISSEVPQNLSASRPQDRQFILSSKKLLLSDSGFYLCAWSIPQGPRETQYFGPGTRLLVL.

J is TRBJ2-7 and V is TRBV19, with a possible D match to TRBD2 (6 bases). V lost 6 bases, J lost 4 bases, and 22 bases lay in between. The CDR3 sequence is 16 residues long. Germline CDR1 and CDR2: LNHDA and SQIVND (reference sequence). The CDR3 spells CASRILKRGGNYEQYF. CDR3 nucleotides: TGTGCCAGTAGGATACTGAAAAGGGGAGGAAATTACGAGCAGTACTTC. Drawing the rest from reference TRBV19 and TRBJ2-7, the complete variable domain is DGGITQSPKYLFRKEGQNVTLSCEQNLNHDAMYWYRQDPGQGLRLIYYSQIVNDFQKGDIAEGYSVSREKKESFPLTVTSAQKNPTAFYLCASRILKRGGNYEQYFGPGTRLTVT.

This clonotype was observed many times. This sequence joins TRBV5-1 and TRBJ2-1; the D is unclear. The CDR3 consists of 11 residues. Trimming removed 7 bases from V and 6 bases from J, with 8 bases in between. From germline, CDR1 is SGHRS and CDR2 YFSETQ. CDR3 loop: CASLLGNEQFF. In DNA, the CDR3 is TGCGCCAGCCTTCTGGGCAATGAGCAGTTCTTC. The full variable domain, in which reference TRBV5-1 and TRBJ2-1 provide the parts outside the CDR3, is KAGVTQTPRYLIKTRGQQVTLSCSPISGHRSVSWYQQTPGQGLQFLFEYFSETQRNKGNFPGRFSGRQFSNSRSEMNVSTLELGDSALYLCASLLGNEQFFGPGTRLTVL.

Only a few counts were recorded for this clonotype. The chain couples TRBV4-1 to TRBJ2-5; D possibly corresponds to TRBD1 (7 bases). This CDR3 is built from 15 residues. CDR1 and CDR2 from the germline V gene are MGHRA and YSYEKL. V was clipped by 5 bases and J by 4 bases, with 17 bases between them. The CDR3 protein is CASSSTGTAGETQYF. CDR3 coding DNA: TGCGCCAGCAGCTCCACCGGGACAGCGGGAGAGACCCAGTACTTC.

There are a few counts of this clonotype. This chain uses TRBV6-2 or TRBV6-3 with TRBJ2-4; TRBD1 might be the D (8 bases). CDR1 is MNHEY, CDR2 SVGEGT, per germline. The CDR3 runs to 20 residues. The V end was cut by 0 bases, the J end by 0 bases, with 21 bases between. The CDR3 is CASSYSTQDREGLAKNIQYF. The CDR3 DNA follows: TGTGCCAGCAGTTACTCGACCCAGGACAGGGAGGGACTAGCCAAAAACATTCAGTACTTC.

There are many counts of this clonotype. V is TRBV10-3 and J is TRBJ1-1, with 9 bases aligning to TRBD1. CDR1 is ENHRY and CDR2 is SYGVKD in the germline V gene. Unmatched junction bases numbered 12, after V lost 10 bases and J lost 0 bases. The length of the CDR3 is 16 residues. The CDR3 sequence is CATVRDRVPMNTEAFF. The CDR3 region has the DNA TGTGCCACGGTCCGGGACAGGGTACCCATGAACACTGAAGCTTTCTTT.

In this sample, this clonotype turned up many times. The chain has TRBV27 and TRBJ2-7; the D gene is possibly TRBD2 (6 bases). This CDR3 region has 14 residues. Germline CDR1 is MNHEY and CDR2 is SMNVEV (reference sequence). V lost 7 bases and J 1 base, leaving 14 bases between the germline ends. CDR3 DNA: TGTGCCAGCACCCGGCTCGCGGGATCCTACGAGCAGTACTTC. Its translation is CASTRLAGSYEQYF.

In this sample, this clonotype turned up a few times. The chain carries TRBV30 and TRBJ2-1; D not resolved. The CDR3 length is 14 residues. Germline lookup yields CDR1 GTSNPN and CDR2 SVGIG (reference sequence). Between the trimmed V and J ends, which lost 1 base and 0 bases, there was a span of 7 bases. As DNA, the CDR3 is TGTGCCTGGAGTGGGAGTACCTCCTACAATGAGCAGTTCTTC. Encoded protein: CAWSGSTSYNEQFF.

This clonotype was seen repeatedly, ten times or more. This chain connects TRBV11-2 to TRBJ2-5; TRBD2 matches at 10 bases. The CDR3 is 15 amino acids. Germline CDR1 is SGHAT and CDR2 is FQNNGV. J was trimmed by 4 bases and V by 5 bases; bases with no gene match: 7. The CDR3: CASSTPAGGLETQYF. The CDR3 DNA sequence: TGTGCCAGCAGCACACCAGCGGGAGGGTTAGAGACCCAGTACTTC. The whole variable domain, remainder taken from reference TRBV11-2 and TRBJ2-5, is EAGVAQSPRYKIIEKRQSVAFWCNPISGHATLYWYQQILGQGPKLLIQFQNNGVVDDSQLPKDRFSAERLKGVDSTLKIQPAKLEDSAVYLCASSTPAGGLETQYFGPGTRLLVL.

This clonotype was counted between two and nine times. V and J are TRBV2 and TRBJ1-5; TRBD1 matches 7 bases. CDR1 and CDR2 from the germline V gene are SNHLY and FYNNEI. The CDR3 covers 14 residues. J was trimmed by 4 bases and V by 10 bases; bases with no gene match: 10. CDR3 in amino acids: CATAPNRGNQPQHF. In DNA form, the CDR3 reads TGTGCCACCGCGCCCAACAGGGGTAATCAGCCCCAGCATTTT.

In this sample, this clonotype turned up many times. The rearrangement links TRBV6-2 or TRBV6-3 to TRBJ1-2; D unclear. CDR3 length: 14 amino acids. V shed 0 bases and J shed 4 bases, with 9 bases lying between them. Germline CDR1 and CDR2: MNHEY and SVGEGT. CDR3 bases: TGTGCCAGCAGTTACTCGAAAGTGGTCTATGGCTACACCTTC. Translated: CASSYSKVVYGYTF.

In regard to this clonotype: Being one base from a much bigger clone, this may be a read error. The chain is built from TRBV15 and TRBJ2-1, with 8 bases identical to TRBD1. J gave up 10 bases and V 2 bases, and 16 bases lay outside the gene matches. The length of the CDR3 is 17 residues. The V gene's germline CDR1 is LNHNV and CDR2 YYDKDF (reference sequence). CDR3: CATSRLPGGNFFNEQFF. The CDR3 bases are TGTGCCACCAGCAGACTTCCAGGGGGCAATTTTTTCAACGAGCAGTTCTTC.